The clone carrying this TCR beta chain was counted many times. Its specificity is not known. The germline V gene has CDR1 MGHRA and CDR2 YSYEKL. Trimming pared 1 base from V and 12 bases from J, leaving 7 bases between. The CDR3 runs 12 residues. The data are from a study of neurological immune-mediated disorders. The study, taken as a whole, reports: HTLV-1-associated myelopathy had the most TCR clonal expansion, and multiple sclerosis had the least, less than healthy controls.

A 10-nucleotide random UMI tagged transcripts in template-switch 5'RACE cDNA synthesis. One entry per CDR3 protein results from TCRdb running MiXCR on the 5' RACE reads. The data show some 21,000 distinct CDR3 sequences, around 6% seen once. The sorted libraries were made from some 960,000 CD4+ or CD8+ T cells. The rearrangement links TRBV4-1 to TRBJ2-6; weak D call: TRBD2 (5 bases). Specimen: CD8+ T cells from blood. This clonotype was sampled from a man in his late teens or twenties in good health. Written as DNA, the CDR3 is TGCGCCAGCAGCCAAGTAGGAGGCGTCCTGACTTTC. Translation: CASSQVGGVLTF.